These 8 T cell receptor beta chains share one sample of origin, sequenced in a study of OX40 agonist ivuxolimab in advanced cancers. This table comes from immunoSEQ multiplex PCR, and its TCRdb copy is limited to in-frame clones, with some not included. The repertoire includes about 74,000 clones, roughly 88% of them detected once, and less than 8% sits in the top ten. Sequenced material: CD4+ or CD8+ T cells sorted from blood, taken in a trial of the OX40 agonist ivuxolimab. The receptors come from an adult with an advanced solid tumor such as melanoma, head and neck, liver or kidney cancer.

The chain links TRBV5-1 to TRBJ2-7, with 9 bases matching TRBD1. The CDR3 is 13 amino acids. Germline V gene data show CDR1 as SGHRS and CDR2 as YFSETQ. Unmatched junction bases numbered 0, after V lost 3 bases and J lost 2 bases. CDR3 sequence reads: CASSWTGAYEQYF. The CDR3 DNA is TGCGCCAGCAGCTGGACAGGGGCCTACGAGCAGTACTTC.

The chain carries TRBV5-4 and TRBJ1-1; TRBD1 is a possible D gene (5 bases). There are 14 residues in the CDR3. Germline CDR1 reads SGHNT; CDR2 reads YYREEE (reference sequence). Deletions cut 2 bases from V and 3 bases from J, with 11 bases between. CDR3 sequence: CASSLRGQDTEAFF. The CDR3 nucleotides read TGTGCCAGCAGCTTACGGGGCCAGGACACTGAAGCTTTCTTT.

This clone was observed once. This rearrangement joins TRBV5-1 to TRBJ1-4, with TRBD1 as a possible D gene (5 bases). CDR1 is SGHRS and CDR2 is YFSETQ in the germline V gene. Trimming removed 4 bases from V and 5 bases from J, with 18 bases in between. This CDR3 comprises 16 residues. The CDR3 region has the DNA TGCGCCAGCAGCCCGGTGGGGCAGGCCCAAAATGAAAAACTGTTTTTT. This encodes CASSPVGQAQNEKLFF. Full variable domain (remainder filled in from reference TRBV5-1 and TRBJ1-4): KAGVTQTPRYLIKTRGQQVTLSCSPISGHRSVSWYQQTPGQGLQFLFEYFSETQRNKGNFPGRFSGRQFSNSRSEMNVSTLELGDSALYLCASSPVGQAQNEKLFFGSGTQLSVL.

The chain uses TRBV10-3 and TRBJ2-3; the D call may be TRBD1 or TRBD2 (5 bases each). CDR1 ENHRY and CDR2 SYGVKD come from the germline V gene. Trimming took off 4 bases at V and 0 bases at J, with 14 bases between the two ends. The CDR3 sequence is 16 residues long. The CDR3 loop is CAISVWRGASTDTQYF. CDR3 nucleotide sequence: TGTGCCATCAGTGTTTGGAGAGGGGCTAGCACAGATACGCAGTATTTT.

The V call is TRBV7-2, the J call TRBJ1-5, with TRBD1 as a possible D gene (6 bases). The CDR3 is made up of 15 amino acids. The V gene's germline CDR1 is SGHTA and CDR2 FQGNSA. Trimming left V 5 bases short and J 6 bases short, with 17 bases between. The CDR3 DNA reads as TGTGCCAGCAGCCCCAAGTGGGGGGGCCTTCAGCCCCAGCATTTT. Translation gives CASSPKWGGLQPQHF.

Comment on this clone: One end of the junction fails to match germline, which may point to a read error. V gene TRBV15 combines with J gene TRBJ2-7; D gene ambiguous. Germline V lookup: CDR1 LNHNV, CDR2 YYDKDF (reference sequence). The CDR3 is 12 amino acids. The CDR3 sequence is CATSRDGVTISF. The DNA for the CDR3 is TGTGCCACCAGCAGAGATGGAGTCACTATATCGTTC.

The gene calls are TRBV2 and TRBJ2-5; D gene ambiguous. Germline CDR1 reads SNHLY; CDR2 reads FYNNEI. The ends were cut back, 2 bases at V and 5 bases at J, with 3 bases in the middle. The CDR3 is 11 residues long. The CDR3, as DNA: TGTGCCAGCAGTGAACAGGAGACCCAGTACTTC. It specifies CASSEQETQYF.

Here the CDR3 reads CASSLSGDSYNEQFF. CDR3 nucleotides: TGCGCCAGCAGCTTAAGCGGGGACTCCTACAATGAGCAGTTCTTC. The chain employs TRBV5-1 and TRBJ2-1; 7 bases agree with TRBD2. J lost 0 bases, V lost 2 bases, and 2 bases had no gene match. The V gene's germline CDR1 is SGHRS and CDR2 YFSETQ. This CDR3 comprises 15 residues.